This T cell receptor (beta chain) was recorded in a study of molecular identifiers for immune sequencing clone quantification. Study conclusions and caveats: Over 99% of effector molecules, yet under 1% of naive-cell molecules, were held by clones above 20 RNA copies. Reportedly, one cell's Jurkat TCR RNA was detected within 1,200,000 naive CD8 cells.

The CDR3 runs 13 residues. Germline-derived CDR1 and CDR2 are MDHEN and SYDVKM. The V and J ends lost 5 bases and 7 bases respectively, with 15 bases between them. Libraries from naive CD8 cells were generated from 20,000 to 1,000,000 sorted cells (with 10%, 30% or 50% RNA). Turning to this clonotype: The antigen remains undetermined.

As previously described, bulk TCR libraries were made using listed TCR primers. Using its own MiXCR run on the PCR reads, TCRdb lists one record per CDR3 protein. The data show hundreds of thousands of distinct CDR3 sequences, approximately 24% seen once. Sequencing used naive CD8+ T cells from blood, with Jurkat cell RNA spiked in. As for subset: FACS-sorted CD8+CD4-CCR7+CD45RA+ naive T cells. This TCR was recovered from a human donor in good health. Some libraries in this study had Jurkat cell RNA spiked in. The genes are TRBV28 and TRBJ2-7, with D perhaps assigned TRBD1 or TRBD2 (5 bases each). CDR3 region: CASSGDPPGEQYF. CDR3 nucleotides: TGTGCCAGCAGTGGGGACCCCCCTGGGGAGCAGTACTTC.